This entry concerns a single T cell receptor beta chain. This entry is derived from a study of blood T cell repertoires in COVID-19. About the research overall: T cells, B-cell-depleted T cells, or PBMCs provided the cDNA or gDNA that served as material.

Cohort 3 recovery required two negative PCRs, clearance, or symptom resolution. This table comes from immunoSEQ multiplex PCR, and its TCRdb copy is limited to in-frame clones, with some not included. The table has fewer than 300,000 clones, 75% to 95% seen once; the top ten hold around 1.1%. Per germline, CDR1 SGHVS and CDR2 FQNEAQ. With 3 bases removed from V and 3 bases from J, the gap between germline ends came to 11 bases. This CDR3 has 15 residues. This receptor was taken from a woman aged 25 to 39 who had recovered from COVID-19. Sequencing used PBMCs or T cells enriched from blood (not recorded which). This chain links TRBV7-8 with TRBJ2-2; a possible D gene is TRBD1 (6 bases). CDR3: CASSLRQGYTGELFF. The CDR3 nucleotides read TGTGCCAGCAGCTTGCGGCAGGGGTACACCGGGGAGCTGTTTTTT.